Presented here are 8 T cell receptor beta chains from one specimen sequenced in a study of T cells in Graves' hyperthyroidism and ophthalmopathy. Amplification of TCR beta CDR3 regions was performed using RNA transcripts as template. First-round RT-PCR targeting the TCR CDR3 was performed with the HTBI primer set. MiXCR was run by TCRdb on the multiplex PCR reads, yielding one entry per CDR3 protein. The table lists about 770,000 distinct CDR3 sequences, roughly 20% of them singletons. Sequencing was performed on blood. The receptors come from a woman aged 50 to 60 with Graves' hyperthyroidism that later progressed to Graves' ophthalmopathy.

The chain uses TRBV20-1 and TRBJ2-1, with D tentatively TRBD1 (5 bases). From germline, CDR1 is DFQATT and CDR2 SNEGSKA (reference sequence). Trimming stripped 5 bases from V and 2 bases from J, with 19 bases between. The CDR3 has 16 residues. As DNA, the CDR3 is TGCAGTGCTGGGGCCGAGGAGTATCAGGCCTACAATGAGCAGTTCTTC. Its translation is CSAGAEEYQAYNEQFF.

There are many counts of this clonotype. J is TRBJ2-1 and V is TRBV7-9, with D uncertain. This CDR3 is 12 amino acids long. The germline gives CDR1 SEHNR, CDR2 FQNEAQ (reference sequence). The V end was cut by 2 bases, the J end by 9 bases, with 8 bases between. The CDR3 is CASSLIAPEQFF. In DNA, the CDR3 is TGTGCCAGCAGCTTAATAGCTCCTGAGCAGTTCTTC.

This clonotype appeared a few times. The V gene is TRBV7-9, the J gene TRBJ1-2; D ambiguous. Trimming removed 3 bases at V and 4 bases at J, with 9 bases between. This CDR3 spans 13 amino acids. The V gene's germline CDR1 is SEHNR and CDR2 FQNEAQ (reference sequence). The CDR3 nucleotides are TGTGCCAGCAGCTTTACAAGCCTCTATGGCTACACCTTC. It is translated as CASSFTSLYGYTF.

This clonotype came up a few times. This rearrangement joins TRBV6-1 to TRBJ2-3; 9 bases are a match to TRBD1. The V segment lost 6 bases and the J segment 4 bases; nucleotides outside the gene matches: 5. CDR3 length equals 14 residues. Germline V lookup: CDR1 MNHNS, CDR2 SASEGT. In DNA form, the CDR3 reads TGTGCCAGCAGGCCGGGACAGGGTTCAGATACGCAGTATTTT. Protein sequence: CASRPGQGSDTQYF.

This clonotype was counted at least ten times. V is TRBV30 and J is TRBJ2-1; the match to TRBD2 covers 8 bases. The V and J ends lost 2 bases and 3 bases, in that order; junction bases with no gene match: 9. The CDR3 has 16 residues. CDR1 and CDR2 from the germline V gene are GTSNPN and SVGIG (reference sequence). CDR3 in DNA: TGTGCCTGGAGTAATAACGGCGGGGGGATCTACAATGAGCAGTTCTTC. As protein: CAWSNNGGGIYNEQFF. Based on the CDR3 plus reference TRBV30 and TRBJ2-1, the full variable domain is SQTIHQWPATLVQPVGSPLSLECTVEGTSNPNLYWYRQAAGRGLQLLFYSVGIGQISSEVPQNLSASRPQDRQFILSSKKLLLSDSGFYLCAWSNNGGGIYNEQFFGPGTRLTVL.

Of note for this clonotype: A read error is likely, as this CDR3 ends without the conserved phenylalanine or tryptophan. V and J are TRBV20-1 and TRBJ2-7, with 7 bases that match TRBD1. The CDR3 extends over 12 amino acids. V lost 2 bases to trimming and J lost 4 bases; unmatched junction nucleotides: 2. Germline CDR1 is DFQATT and CDR2 is SNEGSKA (reference sequence). Here the CDR3 reads CSARQGVYEQYL. The CDR3 nucleotides are TGCAGTGCTAGACAGGGGGTATACGAGCAGTACCTC.

This clonotype was seen ten or more times. The J gene is TRBJ1-5, the V gene TRBV2; D is uncertain. Trimming removed 4 bases from V and 4 bases from J, with 20 bases in between. Germline CDR1 is SNHLY and CDR2 is FYNNEI. The CDR3 consists of 17 residues. The CDR3 coding sequence is TGTGCCAGCAGTGGGGTAGGAGGCCTCGGGGTTAATCAGCCCCAGCATTTT. This gives the protein CASSGVGGLGVNQPQHF. The whole variable domain, filled in from reference TRBV2 and TRBJ1-5, reads EPEVTQTPSHQVTQMGQEVILRCVPISNHLYFYWYRQILGQKVEFLVSFYNNEISEKSEIFDDQFSVERPDGSNFTLKIRSTKLEDSAMYFCASSGVGGLGVNQPQHFGDGTRLSIL.

This clonotype showed up just a few times. The CDR3 protein is CASRPGTANEKLFF. CDR3 bases: TGTGCCAGCAGACCCGGGACAGCTAATGAAAAACTGTTTTTT. V is TRBV7-9 and J is TRBJ1-4, with 7 bases lining up with TRBD1. V gave up 6 bases and J gave up 3 bases; unmatched junction bases: 4. The CDR3 totals 14 residues. The germline V gene has CDR1 SEHNR and CDR2 FQNEAQ (reference sequence).